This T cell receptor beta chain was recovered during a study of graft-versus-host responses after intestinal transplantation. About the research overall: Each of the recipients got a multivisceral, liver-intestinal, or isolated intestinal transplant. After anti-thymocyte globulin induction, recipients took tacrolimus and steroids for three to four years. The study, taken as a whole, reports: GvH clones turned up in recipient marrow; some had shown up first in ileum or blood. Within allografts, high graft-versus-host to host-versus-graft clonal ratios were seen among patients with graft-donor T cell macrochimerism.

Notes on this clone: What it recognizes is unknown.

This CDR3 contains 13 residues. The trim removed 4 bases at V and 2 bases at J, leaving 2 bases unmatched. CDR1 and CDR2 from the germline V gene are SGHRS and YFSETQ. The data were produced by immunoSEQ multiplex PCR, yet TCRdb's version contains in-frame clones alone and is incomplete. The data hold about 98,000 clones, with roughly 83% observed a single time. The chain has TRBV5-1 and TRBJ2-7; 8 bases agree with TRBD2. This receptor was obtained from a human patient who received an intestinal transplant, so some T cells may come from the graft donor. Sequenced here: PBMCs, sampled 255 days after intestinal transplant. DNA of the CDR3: TGCGCCAGCAGCACTAGCGGAACCTACGAGCAGTACTTC. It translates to CASSTSGTYEQYF.